The clone carrying this T cell receptor (beta chain) was seen only once. Original handling: The authors estimated nucleated cell counts from reference gene primer amplification. Produced via immunoSEQ multiplex PCR; TCRdb's table is partial and in-frame only. The V and J calls and the clone size are those of that table, but D and trimming were determined from the DNA. The profile shows roughly 290,000 clones, around 87% of them singletons. These data are taken from a study of blood T cell repertoires in COVID-19. About the study: PBMCs, B-cell-depleted T cells, or T cells were the source of the cDNA or gDNA that made up the material.

Trimming took 4 bases from V and 6 from J; bases not matched to a gene: 6. The CDR3 loop spans 14 amino acids. Germline V lookup: CDR1 MDHEN, CDR2 SYDVKM. The sequenced sample consisted of peripheral blood. The chain has TRBV28 and TRBJ1-2; 9 nucleotides align to TRBD1. The clonotype originates from a woman aged 50 to 65 who had recovered from COVID-19. Here the CDR3 reads CASSSGQGIHGYTF. CDR3 DNA sequence: TGTGCCAGCAGTTCCGGACAGGGGATTCATGGCTACACCTTC.